This note documents a single T cell receptor beta chain sequence. Its antigen remains undetermined. No quality values exist for individual bases; no much larger clone is one base distant. TCRbeta CDR3 regions were amplified from genomic DNA using the immunoSEQ Assay, a bias-controlled multiplex PCR. On the authors' methods: Within the assay, amplification of reference gene primers was used to estimate how many nucleated cells each sample contained. To quantify the absolute abundance of each unique TCRbeta CDR3 rearrangement, sequence reads were collapsed and filtered. Productive Simpson clonality was computed per sample as the square root of Simpson's diversity index over productive rearrangements. TCRdb retrieved this table from immuneACCESS and kept in-frame rearrangements only. Not all clones are present; in checked studies, unresolved V genes account for under half, and no reason is known for the remainder. V and J calls and clone size are copied from that table; D and trimming were computed from the DNA. For this sample there are around 280,000 clones; 70% to 90% appear just once. Roughly 1.3% of the sample goes to the ten largest clones.

V lost 5 bases and J lost 3 bases; the stretch between them is 10 bases long. From cysteine to phenylalanine, the CDR3 is 14 amino acids long. Solely the CDR3 DNA is kept, with 42 bases framed from the first base. CDR1 and CDR2, looked up from the germline V gene (reference sequence), are LNHDA and SQIVND. The data were taken from a study of blood T cell repertoires in COVID-19 (dated by TCRdb to about 2020). The study in broad terms: The collaborator samples originated in the United States, Italy and Spain and spanned the acute and convalescent phases of COVID-19. The prospective study material was composed of cDNA or gDNA derived from T cells, B-cell-depleted T cells, or PBMCs. Subjects who had been exposed to COVID-19, were actively infected with it, or had recovered from it provided the deeply sampled blood TCRbeta repertoires that made up the dataset. A freely available public database, intended as a resource for researchers studying the immune response to SARS-CoV-2, is where the repertoires were released. The samples were drawn from the first 160 participants of the ongoing ImmuneRACE study and from 1,254 subjects provided by 6 global collaborators. The sample metadata nearly always contained a de-identified subject ID, COVID-19 status, age in years and sex. Where HLA class I and class II types were available, the types were taken from metadata supplied by the sample provider, not from assay-based typing.

Collaborating institutions collected whole blood in K2EDTA tubes following their own protocols. Collaborator samples were shipped for TCRbeta analysis as frozen whole blood, isolated PBMCs, or DNA extracted from either sample type. Here is what the overall study found, with its caveats: The quantity of clinical and demographic metadata differed by source and by participant and was supplied without curation.

The clonotype originates from a man aged 70 or older with acute or convalescent COVID-19. The chain is made from TRBV19 and TRBJ1-4; the D gene is possibly TRBD1, with 5 bases matching. The sequenced sample was peripheral blood. The CDR3 protein sequence reads: CASSARQSNEKLFF. The DNA is as follows: TGTGCCAGTAGTGCCAGACAGTCTAATGAAAAACTGTTTTTT.